This TCR beta chain was recorded in a study of cytomegalovirus exposure and HLA in healthy donors. The CDR3 length is 17 residues. Germline CDR1 reads MNHEY; CDR2 reads SMNVEV (reference sequence). V dropped 4 bases and J dropped 5; count of bases not matched to a gene: 10. As for this clone: As yet, its antigen is unknown.

Study-level findings and limits: TRBV6-2, TRBV6-3 and other indistinguishable V segments were excluded. Through in vitro validation, three CMV-associated chains were shown to be specific for CMV antigens. The authors later linked a missense DCLRE1C variant to TCR beta V- and J-gene trimming.

The PCR made use of 60 Vbeta and 13 Jbeta primers. Only in-frame clones appear in the TCRdb table, and some are missing; sequencing was by immunoSEQ multiplex PCR. The sample lists 200,000 to 250,000 clones, approximately 87% occurring once. The chain recombines TRBV27 with TRBJ2-1; 11 bases are shared with TRBD1. The sample consisted of PBMCs. The sequence was obtained from a human donor in good health. The chain's CDR3 is CASSSQSGTGGNNEQFF. CDR3 nucleotides: TGTGCCAGCAGTTCTCAGAGCGGGACAGGGGGGAACAATGAGCAGTTCTTC.